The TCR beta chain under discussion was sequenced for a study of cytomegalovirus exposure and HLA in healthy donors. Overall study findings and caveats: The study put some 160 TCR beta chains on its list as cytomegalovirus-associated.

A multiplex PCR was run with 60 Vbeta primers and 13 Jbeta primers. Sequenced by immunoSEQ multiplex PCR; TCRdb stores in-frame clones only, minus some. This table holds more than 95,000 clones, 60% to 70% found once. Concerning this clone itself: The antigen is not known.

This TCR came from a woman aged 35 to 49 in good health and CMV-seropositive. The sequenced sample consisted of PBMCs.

Here the CDR3 reads CASSLRLTSEANEQFF. In DNA form, the CDR3 reads TGTGCCAGCAGCTTGAGATTGACTAGCGAGGCCAATGAGCAGTTCTTC. The chain recombines TRBV5-4 with TRBJ2-1; 8 bases align to TRBD2. Germline V lookup: CDR1 SGHNT, CDR2 YYREEE (reference sequence). The CDR3 runs 16 residues. V shed 1 base, J shed 6 bases, and the junction held 9 bases outside the gene matches. Based on the CDR3 plus reference TRBV5-4 and TRBJ2-1, the full variable domain is ETGVTQSPTHLIKTRGQQVTLRCSSQSGHNTVSWYQQALGQGPQFIFQYYREEENGRGNFPPRFSGLQFPNYSSELNVNALELDDSALYLCASSLRLTSEANEQFFGPGTRLTVL.